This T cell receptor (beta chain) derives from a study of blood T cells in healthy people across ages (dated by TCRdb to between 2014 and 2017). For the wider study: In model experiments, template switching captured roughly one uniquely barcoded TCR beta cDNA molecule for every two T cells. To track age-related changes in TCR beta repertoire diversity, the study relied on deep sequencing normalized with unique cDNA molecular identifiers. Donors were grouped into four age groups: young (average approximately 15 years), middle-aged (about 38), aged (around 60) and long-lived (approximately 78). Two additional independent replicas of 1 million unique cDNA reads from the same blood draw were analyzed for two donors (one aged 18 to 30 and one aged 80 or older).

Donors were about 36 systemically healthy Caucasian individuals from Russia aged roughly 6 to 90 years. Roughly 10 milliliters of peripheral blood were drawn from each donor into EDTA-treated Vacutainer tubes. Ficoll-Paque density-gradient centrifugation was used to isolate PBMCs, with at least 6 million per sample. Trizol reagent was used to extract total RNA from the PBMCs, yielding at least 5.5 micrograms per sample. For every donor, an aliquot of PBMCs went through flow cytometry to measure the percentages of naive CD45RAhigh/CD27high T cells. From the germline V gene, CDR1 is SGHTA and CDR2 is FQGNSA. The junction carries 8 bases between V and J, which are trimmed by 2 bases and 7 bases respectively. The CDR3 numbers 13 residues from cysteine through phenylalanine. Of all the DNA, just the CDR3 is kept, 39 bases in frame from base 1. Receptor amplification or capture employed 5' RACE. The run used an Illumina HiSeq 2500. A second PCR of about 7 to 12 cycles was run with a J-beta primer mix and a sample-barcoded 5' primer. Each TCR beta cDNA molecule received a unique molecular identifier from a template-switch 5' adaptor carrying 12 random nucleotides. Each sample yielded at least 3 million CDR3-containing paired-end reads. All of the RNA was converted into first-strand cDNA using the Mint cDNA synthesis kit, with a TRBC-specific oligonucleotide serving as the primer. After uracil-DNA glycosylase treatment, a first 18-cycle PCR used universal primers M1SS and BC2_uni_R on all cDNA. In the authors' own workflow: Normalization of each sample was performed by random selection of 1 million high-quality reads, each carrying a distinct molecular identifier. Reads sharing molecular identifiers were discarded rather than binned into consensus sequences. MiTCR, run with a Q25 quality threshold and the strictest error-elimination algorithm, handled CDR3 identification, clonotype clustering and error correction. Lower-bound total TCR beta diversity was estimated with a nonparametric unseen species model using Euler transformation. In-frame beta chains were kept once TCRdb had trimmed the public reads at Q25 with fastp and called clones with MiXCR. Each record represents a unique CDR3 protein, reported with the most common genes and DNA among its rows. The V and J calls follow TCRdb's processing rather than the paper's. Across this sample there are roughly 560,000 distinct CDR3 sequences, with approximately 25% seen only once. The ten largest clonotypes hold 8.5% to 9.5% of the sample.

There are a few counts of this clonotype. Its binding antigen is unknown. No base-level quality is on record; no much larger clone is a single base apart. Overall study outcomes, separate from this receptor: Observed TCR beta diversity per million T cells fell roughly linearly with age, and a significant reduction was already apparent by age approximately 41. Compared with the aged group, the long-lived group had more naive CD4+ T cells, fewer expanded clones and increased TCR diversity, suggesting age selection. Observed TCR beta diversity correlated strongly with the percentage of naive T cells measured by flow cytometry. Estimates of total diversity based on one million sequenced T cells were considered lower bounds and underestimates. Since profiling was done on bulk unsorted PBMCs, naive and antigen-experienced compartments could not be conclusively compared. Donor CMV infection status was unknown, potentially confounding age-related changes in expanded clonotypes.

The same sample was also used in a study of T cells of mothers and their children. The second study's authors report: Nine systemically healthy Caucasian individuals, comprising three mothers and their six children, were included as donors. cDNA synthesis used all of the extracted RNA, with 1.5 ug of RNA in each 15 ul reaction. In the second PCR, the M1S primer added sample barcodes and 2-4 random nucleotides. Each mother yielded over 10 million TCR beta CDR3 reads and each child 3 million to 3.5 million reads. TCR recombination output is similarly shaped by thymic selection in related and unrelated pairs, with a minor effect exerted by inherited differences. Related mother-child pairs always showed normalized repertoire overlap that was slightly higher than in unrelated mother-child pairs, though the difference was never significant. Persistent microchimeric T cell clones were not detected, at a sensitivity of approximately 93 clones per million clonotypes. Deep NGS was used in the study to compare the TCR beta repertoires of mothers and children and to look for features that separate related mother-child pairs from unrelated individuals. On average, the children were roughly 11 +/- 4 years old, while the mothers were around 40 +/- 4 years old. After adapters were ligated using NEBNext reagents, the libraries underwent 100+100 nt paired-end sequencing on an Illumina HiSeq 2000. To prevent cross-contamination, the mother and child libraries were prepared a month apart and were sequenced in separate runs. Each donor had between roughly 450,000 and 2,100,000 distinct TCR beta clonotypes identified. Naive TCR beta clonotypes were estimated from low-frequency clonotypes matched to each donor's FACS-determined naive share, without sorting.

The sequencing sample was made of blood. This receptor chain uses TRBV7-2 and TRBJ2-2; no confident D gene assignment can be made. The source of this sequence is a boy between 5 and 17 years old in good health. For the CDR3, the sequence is CASSLTAVGELFF. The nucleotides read TGTGCCAGCAGCTTAACTGCGGTCGGGGAGCTGTTTTTT. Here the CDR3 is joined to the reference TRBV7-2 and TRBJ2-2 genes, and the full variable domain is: GAGVSQSPSNKVTEKGKDVELRCDPISGHTALYWYRQSLGQGLEFLIYFQGNSAPDKSGLPSDRFSAERTGGSVSTLTIQRTQQEDSAVYLCASSLTAVGELFFGEGSRLTVL.